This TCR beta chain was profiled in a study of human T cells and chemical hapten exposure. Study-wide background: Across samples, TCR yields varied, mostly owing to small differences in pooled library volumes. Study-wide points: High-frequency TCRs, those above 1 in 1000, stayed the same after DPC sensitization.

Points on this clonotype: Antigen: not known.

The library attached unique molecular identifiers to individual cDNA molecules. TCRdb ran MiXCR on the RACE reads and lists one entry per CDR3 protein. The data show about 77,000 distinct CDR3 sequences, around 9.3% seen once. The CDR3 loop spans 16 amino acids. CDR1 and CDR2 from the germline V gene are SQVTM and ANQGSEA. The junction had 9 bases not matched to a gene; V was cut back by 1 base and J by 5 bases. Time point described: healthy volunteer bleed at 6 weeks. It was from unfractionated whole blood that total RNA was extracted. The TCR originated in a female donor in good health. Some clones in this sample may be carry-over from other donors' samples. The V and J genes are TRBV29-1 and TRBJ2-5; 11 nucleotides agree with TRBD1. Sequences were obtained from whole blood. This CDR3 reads CSVEGTGGMGGETQYF. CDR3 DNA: TGCAGCGTTGAAGGGACAGGGGGCATGGGAGGGGAGACCCAGTACTTC.